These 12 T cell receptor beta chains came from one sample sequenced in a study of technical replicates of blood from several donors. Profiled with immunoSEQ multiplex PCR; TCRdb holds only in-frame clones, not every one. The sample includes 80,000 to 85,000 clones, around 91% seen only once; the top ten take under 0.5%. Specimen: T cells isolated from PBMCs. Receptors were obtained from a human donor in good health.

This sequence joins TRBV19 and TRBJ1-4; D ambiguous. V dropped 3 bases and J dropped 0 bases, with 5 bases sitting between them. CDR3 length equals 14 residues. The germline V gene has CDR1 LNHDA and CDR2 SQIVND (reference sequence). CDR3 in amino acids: CASSMRSTNEKLFF. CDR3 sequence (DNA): TGTGCCAGTAGTATGAGATCAACTAATGAAAAACTGTTTTTT.

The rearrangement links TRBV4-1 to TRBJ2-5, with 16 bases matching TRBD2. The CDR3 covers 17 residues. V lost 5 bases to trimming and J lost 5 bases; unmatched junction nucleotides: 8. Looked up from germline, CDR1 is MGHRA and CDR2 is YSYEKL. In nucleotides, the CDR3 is TGCGCCAGCAGCGAGGGACTAGCGGGAGGGCCCGGGGAGACCCAGTACTTC. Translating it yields CASSEGLAGGPGETQYF.

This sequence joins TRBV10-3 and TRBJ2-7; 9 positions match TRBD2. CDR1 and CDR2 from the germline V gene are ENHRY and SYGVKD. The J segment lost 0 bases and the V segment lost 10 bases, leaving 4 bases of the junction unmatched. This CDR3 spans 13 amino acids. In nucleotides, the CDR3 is TGTGCCAGCTATAGCGGGAGCTCCTACGAGCAGTACTTC. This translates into CASYSGSSYEQYF.

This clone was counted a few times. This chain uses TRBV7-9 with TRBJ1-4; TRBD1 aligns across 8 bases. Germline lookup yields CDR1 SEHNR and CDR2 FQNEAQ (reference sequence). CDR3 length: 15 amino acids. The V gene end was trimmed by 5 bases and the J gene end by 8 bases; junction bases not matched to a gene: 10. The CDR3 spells CASSGRQGWNEKLFF. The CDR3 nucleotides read TGTGCCAGCAGCGGGAGACAGGGGTGGAACGAAAAACTGTTTTTT.

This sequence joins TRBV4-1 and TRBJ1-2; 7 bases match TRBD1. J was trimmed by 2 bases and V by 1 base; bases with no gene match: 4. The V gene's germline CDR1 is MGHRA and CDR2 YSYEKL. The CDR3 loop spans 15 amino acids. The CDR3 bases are TGCGCCAGCAGCCAAGCGGACAGGTCGAACTATGGCTACACCTTC. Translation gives CASSQADRSNYGYTF.

CDR3 sequence reads: CASRATHTRGWDTGELFF. For the CDR3, the DNA is TGTGCCAGCAGAGCAACCCACACACGGGGGTGGGACACCGGGGAGCTGTTTTTT. The chain carries TRBV28 and TRBJ2-2, with D perhaps matching TRBD2 (6 bases). The CDR3 consists of 18 residues. V lost 6 bases and J 3 bases, leaving 23 bases between the germline ends. Germline V gene sequence: CDR1 MDHEN, CDR2 SYDVKM. Supplemented by reference TRBV28 and TRBJ2-2, the full variable domain reads DVKVTQSSRYLVKRTGEKVFLECVQDMDHENMFWYRQDPGLGLRLIYFSYDVKMKEKGDIPEGYSVSREKKERFSLILESASTNQTSMYLCASRATHTRGWDTGELFFGEGSRLTVL.

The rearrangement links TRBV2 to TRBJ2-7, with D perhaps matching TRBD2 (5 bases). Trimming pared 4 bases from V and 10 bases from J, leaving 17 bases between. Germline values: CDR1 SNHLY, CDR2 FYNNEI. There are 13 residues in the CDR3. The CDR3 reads CASSAEAALRQYF. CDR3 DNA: TGTGCCAGCAGTGCGGAGGCAGCACTACGTCAGTACTTC.

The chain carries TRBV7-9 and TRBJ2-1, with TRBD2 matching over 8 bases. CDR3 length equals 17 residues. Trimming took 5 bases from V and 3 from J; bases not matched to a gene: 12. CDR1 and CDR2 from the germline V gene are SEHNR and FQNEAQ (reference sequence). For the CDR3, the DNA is TGTGCCAGCAGCCCGATTGGGACGGGACTAGGCTACAATGAGCAGTTCTTC. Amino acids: CASSPIGTGLGYNEQFF.

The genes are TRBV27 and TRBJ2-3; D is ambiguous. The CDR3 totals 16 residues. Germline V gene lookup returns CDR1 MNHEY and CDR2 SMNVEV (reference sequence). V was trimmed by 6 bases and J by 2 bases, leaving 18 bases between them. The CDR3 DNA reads TGTGCCAGCAGCCTAATAAACTACGGAGACACAGATACGCAGTATTTT. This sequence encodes CASSLINYGDTDTQYF.

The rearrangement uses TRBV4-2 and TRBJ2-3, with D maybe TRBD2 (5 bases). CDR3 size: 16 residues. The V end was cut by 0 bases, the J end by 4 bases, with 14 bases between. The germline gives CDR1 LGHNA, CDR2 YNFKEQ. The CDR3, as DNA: TGTGCCAGCAGCCAAGAATTTGCGGGCCACGCAGATACGCAGTATTTT. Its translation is CASSQEFAGHADTQYF.

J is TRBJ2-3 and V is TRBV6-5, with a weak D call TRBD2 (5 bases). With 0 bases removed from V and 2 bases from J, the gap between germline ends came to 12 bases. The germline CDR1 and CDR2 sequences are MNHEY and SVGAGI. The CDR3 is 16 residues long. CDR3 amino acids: CASSYSWRVTTDTQYF. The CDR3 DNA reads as TGTGCCAGCAGTTACTCATGGCGGGTCACCACAGATACGCAGTATTTT.

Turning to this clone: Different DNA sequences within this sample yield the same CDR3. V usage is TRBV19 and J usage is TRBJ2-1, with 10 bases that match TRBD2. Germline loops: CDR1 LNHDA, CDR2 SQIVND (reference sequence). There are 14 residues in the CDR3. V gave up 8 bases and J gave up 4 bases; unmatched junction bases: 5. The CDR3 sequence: CASSPGLAYNEQFF. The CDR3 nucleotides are TGTGCCAGTTCTCCGGGACTAGCGTACAATGAGCAGTTCTTC.